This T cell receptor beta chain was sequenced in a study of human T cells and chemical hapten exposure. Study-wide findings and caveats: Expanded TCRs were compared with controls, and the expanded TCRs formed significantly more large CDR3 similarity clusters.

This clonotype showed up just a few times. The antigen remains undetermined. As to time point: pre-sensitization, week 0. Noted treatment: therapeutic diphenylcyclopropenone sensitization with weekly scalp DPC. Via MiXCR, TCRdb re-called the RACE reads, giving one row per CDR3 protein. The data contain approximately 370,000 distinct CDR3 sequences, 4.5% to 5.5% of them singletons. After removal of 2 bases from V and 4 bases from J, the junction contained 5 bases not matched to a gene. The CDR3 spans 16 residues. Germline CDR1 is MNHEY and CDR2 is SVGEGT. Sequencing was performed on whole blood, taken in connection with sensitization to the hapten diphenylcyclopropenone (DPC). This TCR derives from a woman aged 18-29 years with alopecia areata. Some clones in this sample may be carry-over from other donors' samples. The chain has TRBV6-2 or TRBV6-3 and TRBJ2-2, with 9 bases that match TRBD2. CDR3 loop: CASSYLRGGPTGELFF. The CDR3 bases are TGTGCCAGCAGTTACCTGCGGGGGGGACCCACCGGGGAGCTGTTTTTT.